Here is one T cell receptor (beta chain) with its context. The protocol was immunoSEQ multiplex PCR, while the TCRdb copy is restricted to in-frame clones and leaves out a portion. The sample has about 120,000 clones; around 91% are singletons. The data are from a study of OX40 agonist ivuxolimab in advanced cancers. Study in general: A diagnosis of hepatocellular carcinoma, melanoma, renal cell or head and neck cancer was present in dose-escalation patients.

Germline V lookup: CDR1 LNHDA, CDR2 SQIVND (reference sequence). The CDR3 covers 12 residues. With 5 bases removed from V and 4 bases from J, the gap between germline ends came to 8 bases. Sequencing used CD4+ or CD8+ T cells sorted from blood, obtained in a trial of the OX40 agonist ivuxolimab. V and J are TRBV19 and TRBJ1-2, with D unresolved. The source of this sequence is an adult with an advanced solid tumor such as melanoma, head and neck, liver or kidney cancer. This CDR3 is CASSEDGYGYTF. The CDR3 DNA reads TGTGCCAGTAGTGAAGACGGCTATGGCTACACCTTC.